One sample yielded the 20 T cell receptor beta chains listed below, sequenced in a study of CD8+ T cells in alopecia areata. It was for roughly five patients that CD4+ cells were sorted into CD25+CD127- cells. cDNA prepared by RNA extraction and subsequent reverse transcription served as the template for sequencing. Some clones are missing from TCRdb's copy, which holds only in-frame ones; the method was immunoSEQ multiplex PCR. Here the sample spans more than 11,000 clones, 58% being singletons. The sample comprised CD4+ Tregs sorted from blood. The receptors stem from a human donor with alopecia areata.

The chain couples TRBV7-3 to TRBJ2-1; a possible D gene is TRBD2 (5 bases). From germline, CDR1 is SGHTA and CDR2 FQGTGA. The CDR3 loop spans 14 amino acids. Trimming took off 5 bases at V and 9 bases at J, with 17 bases between the two ends. This CDR3 is CASSPAGNSGEQFF. The CDR3 DNA reads as TGTGCCAGCAGCCCAGCCGGGAACTCGGGTGAGCAGTTCTTC.

This clone was seen a handful of times. The chain couples TRBV5-1 to TRBJ2-5; 8 bases match TRBD2. Trimming at V came to 4 bases and at J to 5 bases, leaving 7 bases not matched to a gene. The CDR3 length is 14 residues. Germline V gene data show CDR1 as SGHRS and CDR2 as YFSETQ. This chain's CDR3 is CASSPEAGDETQYF. CDR3 DNA sequence: TGCGCCAGCAGCCCCGAAGCGGGGGATGAGACCCAGTACTTC.

This clone has a handful of counts. The V and J genes are TRBV10-2 and TRBJ2-5; 13 nucleotides agree with TRBD2. Per the germline V gene, CDR1 is WSHSY and CDR2 is SAAADI. The CDR3 is 16 residues long. With 2 bases clipped from V and 5 bases from J, the junction kept 5 bases outside the gene matches. The CDR3 loop is CASSETGLAGVETQYF. CDR3 in DNA: TGCGCCAGCAGTGAGACCGGACTAGCGGGAGTGGAGACCCAGTACTTC.

The J gene is TRBJ1-2, the V gene TRBV7-6; D remains unclear. The CDR3 loop spans 17 amino acids. Germline V gene lookup returns CDR1 SGHVS and CDR2 FNYEAQ. Trimming left V 5 bases short and J 2 bases short, with 21 bases between. In DNA, the CDR3 is TGTGCCAGCAGCGTCAGTATTGAATCTCGAAAGAACTATGGCTACACCTTC. This gives the protein CASSVSIESRKNYGYTF.

The chain joins TRBV28 to TRBJ1-2, with a tentative D call TRBD1 (5 bases). V gave up 4 bases and J gave up 7 bases, with 13 bases separating them. Germline V gene data show CDR1 as MDHEN and CDR2 as SYDVKM. The CDR3 is 13 amino acids. This chain's CDR3 is CASSSLPGPGYTF. The CDR3, as DNA: TGTGCCAGCAGTTCCCTCCCGGGGCCTGGCTACACCTTC.

The chain links TRBV6-5 to TRBJ2-3; D is undetermined. V shed 0 bases and J shed 5 bases, with 3 bases lying between them. The CDR3 runs 12 residues. In germline, CDR1 is MNHEY, CDR2 SVGAGI. In DNA, the CDR3 is TGTGCCAGCAGTTACTCGCGAGATACGCAGTATTTT. Amino acids: CASSYSRDTQYF.

The chain has TRBV6-6 and TRBJ2-5, with D unclear. The length of the CDR3 is 15 residues. The V gene lost 0 bases and the J gene lost 2 bases, with 10 bases spanning the gap. CDR1 is MNHNY, CDR2 SVGAGI, per germline (reference sequence). The CDR3 loop is CASSYSSPQQETQYF. The CDR3 nucleotides read TGTGCCAGCAGTTACTCTTCGCCCCAACAAGAGACCCAGTACTTC.

The chain has TRBV12-5 and TRBJ2-3; 8 bases align to TRBD1. J lost 5 bases, V lost 1 base, and 5 bases had no gene match. This CDR3 has 15 residues. In germline, CDR1 is LGHNT, CDR2 FRNRAP. CDR3 in amino acids: CASGLGTGFIDTQYF. CDR3 DNA: TGTGCTAGTGGTTTGGGGACAGGGTTTATAGATACGCAGTATTTT.

This clone has a handful of counts. Other DNA sequences in the same sample also yield this CDR3. This chain links TRBV4-1 with TRBJ2-5; 13 bases fit TRBD2. The J segment lost 5 bases and the V segment lost 1 base, leaving 7 bases of the junction unmatched. Germline V gene data show CDR1 as MGHRA and CDR2 as YSYEKL. The CDR3 extends over 17 amino acids. The CDR3 spells CASSQGLAGGVTETQYF. CDR3 nucleotides: TGCGCCAGCAGCCAAGGACTAGCGGGAGGAGTGACTGAGACCCAGTACTTC.

The chain couples TRBV6-5 to TRBJ2-5, with a tentative D call TRBD2 (6 bases). In germline, CDR1 is MNHEY, CDR2 SVGAGI. V was trimmed by 8 bases and J by 5 bases, leaving 15 bases between them. This CDR3 is 13 amino acids long. The CDR3 coding sequence is TGTGCCAGCGCATACGGGAGTTGGGAGACCCAGTACTTC. Protein sequence: CASAYGSWETQYF.

The CDR3 here is CASSFRQGGLQETQYF. Written as DNA, the CDR3 is TGTGCCAGTAGTTTCAGACAAGGCGGGCTACAAGAGACCCAGTACTTC. The chain couples TRBV19 to TRBJ2-5, with D possibly TRBD2 on 5 matching bases. The germline CDR1 and CDR2 sequences are LNHDA and SQIVND (reference sequence). V was clipped by 5 bases and J by 2 bases, with 18 bases between them. This CDR3 region has 16 residues.

The CDR3 nucleotides read TGTGCCAGCAGTGGCCAGGGGGTATGGGGCAATCAGCCCCAGCATTTT. Its translation is CASSGQGVWGNQPQHF. The chain uses TRBV25-1 and TRBJ1-5; 7 positions agree with TRBD1. Germline V gene data show CDR1 as MGHDK and CDR2 as SYGVNS. There are 16 residues in the CDR3. V gave up 4 bases and J gave up 2 bases; unmatched junction bases: 8.

The chain joins TRBV11-2 to TRBJ2-5; D perhaps matches TRBD1 (6 bases). The CDR3 spans 15 residues. V shed 0 bases and J shed 5 bases, with 13 bases lying between them. The germline V gene encodes CDR1 SGHAT and CDR2 FQNNGV. Here the CDR3 reads CASSLERWGRETQYF. The CDR3 DNA follows: TGTGCCAGCAGCTTAGAGCGCTGGGGGCGGGAGACCCAGTACTTC.

This clone appeared a few times. The J gene is TRBJ2-3, the V gene TRBV5-1; D tentatively reads TRBD1 or TRBD2 (5 bases each). The length of the CDR3 is 18 residues. V dropped 0 bases and J dropped 2 bases, with 19 bases sitting between them. Germline V gene lookup returns CDR1 SGHRS and CDR2 YFSETQ. The CDR3 sequence: CASSLALGTWTNTDTQYF. Here the CDR3 DNA reads TGCGCCAGCAGCTTGGCCCTCGGGACCTGGACGAACACAGATACGCAGTATTTT.

This rearrangement joins TRBV20-1 to TRBJ2-1; the D gene could be TRBD1 or TRBD2 (5 bases each). The V end lost 8 bases, the J end lost 10 bases, and 12 bases lay between the germline ends. Germline CDR1 is DFQATT and CDR2 is SNEGSKA (reference sequence). The CDR3 loop spans 10 amino acids. CDR3 coding DNA: TGCAGTCCGGCTGGGGACGAGCAGTTCTTC. Translated, it gives CSPAGDEQFF.

This clone was observed a single time. The V call is TRBV19, the J call TRBJ1-3; D is possibly TRBD1 (6 bases). There are 14 residues in the CDR3. Trimming removed 4 bases at V and 1 base at J, with 8 bases between. Germline V lookup: CDR1 LNHDA, CDR2 SQIVND (reference sequence). The CDR3 is CASSSTGSGNTIYF. Here the CDR3 DNA reads TGTGCCAGTAGTAGTACAGGGTCTGGAAACACCATATATTTT.

The chain employs TRBV9 and TRBJ2-3; TRBD2 agrees at 9 bases. V was pared by 4 bases and J by 2 bases, with 8 bases of the junction left unmatched. The length of the CDR3 is 16 residues. Germline V gene sequence: CDR1 SGDLS, CDR2 YYNGEE. The CDR3 sequence is CASSKLLAGHTDTQYF. The CDR3 DNA is TGTGCCAGCAGCAAACTCCTAGCGGGGCACACAGATACGCAGTATTTT. The full variable domain, with the rest looked up from reference TRBV9 and TRBJ2-3, is DSGVTQTPKHLITATGQRVTLRCSPRSGDLSVYWYQQSLDQGLQFLIQYYNGEERAKGNILERFSAQQFPDLHSELNLSSLELGDSALYFCASSKLLAGHTDTQYFGPGTRLTVL.

This sequence joins TRBV29-1 and TRBJ1-2; the D gene is possibly TRBD1 (5 bases). The CDR3 loop spans 12 amino acids. V lost 4 bases and J 5 bases, leaving 11 bases between the germline ends. Germline V gene lookup returns CDR1 SQVTM and CDR2 ANQGSEA. The CDR3 loop reads CSVGGDGYGYTF. Written as DNA, the CDR3 is TGCAGCGTTGGAGGGGACGGGTATGGCTACACCTTC.

This clone has a handful of counts. The chain recombines TRBV12-5 with TRBJ2-1; maybe TRBD2 (5 bases). The CDR3 is 15 residues long. Germline CDR1 is LGHNT and CDR2 is FRNRAP. V lost 5 bases and J lost 5, with 16 bases in between. The CDR3 nucleotides are TGTGCTAGTGGTCCTCGCGGGTGGGAGAACAATGAGCAGTTCTTC. Translated: CASGPRGWENNEQFF.

The chain recombines TRBV7-9 with TRBJ1-2, with D perhaps TRBD1 (5 bases). The CDR3 consists of 14 residues. The germline V and J ends were trimmed by 5 bases and 2 bases, with 12 bases remaining between them. From germline, CDR1 is SEHNR and CDR2 FQNEAQ (reference sequence). The chain's CDR3 is CASSRTAGNYGYTF. The CDR3 DNA is TGTGCCAGCAGCAGGACGGCAGGGAACTATGGCTACACCTTC. Combining the CDR3 with reference TRBV7-9 and TRBJ1-2 gives the whole variable domain DTGVSQNPRHKITKRGQNVTFRCDPISEHNRLYWYRQTLGQGPEFLTYFQNEAQLEKSRLLSDRFSAERPKGSFSTLEIQRTEQGDSAMYLCASSRTAGNYGYTFGSGTRLTVV.